These 2 T cell receptor beta chains were all obtained from the same sample, sequenced in a study of T cells in localized non-small cell lung cancer. Assay: immunoSEQ multiplex PCR; the TCRdb copy retains only in-frame clones and omits some. This table has approximately 28,000 clones, 75% to 90% appearing once. Sample: peripheral blood, taken before any cancer treatment. All receptors come from a female donor older than 55 with stage II squamous cell lung carcinoma.

In DNA, the CDR3 is TGTGCCAGCAGTTACATAAGCGGGAGGGCCGACAATGAGCAGTTCTTC. Residues: CASSYISGRADNEQFF. This sequence joins TRBV6-5 and TRBJ2-1; 10 positions match TRBD2. J lost 5 bases, V lost 2 bases, and 6 bases had no gene match. CDR3 size: 16 residues. Germline assignment: CDR1 MNHEY and CDR2 SVGAGI.

This clone was recorded once. The chain joins TRBV2 to TRBJ2-1, with TRBD2 identical over 13 bases. The germline CDR1 and CDR2 sequences are SNHLY and FYNNEI. Unmatched junction bases numbered 9, after V lost 8 bases and J lost 8 bases. The CDR3 sequence is 15 residues long. The CDR3 region has the DNA TGTGCCAGCGCTCGACTAGCGGGGGGCAGGGATGAGCAGTTCTTC. Amino acid sequence: CASARLAGGRDEQFF. The complete variable domain, with remaining parts taken from reference TRBV2 and TRBJ2-1, reads EPEVTQTPSHQVTQMGQEVILRCVPISNHLYFYWYRQILGQKVEFLVSFYNNEISEKSEIFDDQFSVERPDGSNFTLKIRSTKLEDSAMYFCASARLAGGRDEQFFGPGTRLTVL.